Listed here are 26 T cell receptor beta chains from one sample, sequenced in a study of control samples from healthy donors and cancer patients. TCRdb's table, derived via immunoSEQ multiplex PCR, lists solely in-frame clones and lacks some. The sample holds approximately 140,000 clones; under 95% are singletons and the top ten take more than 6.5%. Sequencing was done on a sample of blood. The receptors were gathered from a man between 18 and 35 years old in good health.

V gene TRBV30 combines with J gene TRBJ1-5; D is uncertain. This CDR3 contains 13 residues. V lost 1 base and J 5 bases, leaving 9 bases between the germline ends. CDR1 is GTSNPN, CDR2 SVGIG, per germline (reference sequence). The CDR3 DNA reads TGTGCCTGGAGTGGGAACCGGGATCAGCCCCAGCATTTT. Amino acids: CAWSGNRDQPQHF. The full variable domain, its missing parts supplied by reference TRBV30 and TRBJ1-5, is SQTIHQWPATLVQPVGSPLSLECTVEGTSNPNLYWYRQAAGRGLQLLFYSVGIGQISSEVPQNLSASRPQDRQFILSSKKLLLSDSGFYLCAWSGNRDQPQHFGDGTRLSIL.

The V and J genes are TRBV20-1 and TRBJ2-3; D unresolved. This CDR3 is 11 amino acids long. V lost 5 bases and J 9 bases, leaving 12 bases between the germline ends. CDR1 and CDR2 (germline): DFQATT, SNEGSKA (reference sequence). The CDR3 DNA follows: TGCAGTGCTCCTATAGCAGGCACGCAGTATTTT. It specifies CSAPIAGTQYF.

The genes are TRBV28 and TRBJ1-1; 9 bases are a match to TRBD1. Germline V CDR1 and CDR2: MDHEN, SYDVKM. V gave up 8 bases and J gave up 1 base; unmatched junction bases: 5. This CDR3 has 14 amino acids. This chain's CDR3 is CASGAQGANTEAFF. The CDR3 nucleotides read TGTGCCAGCGGGGCACAGGGGGCGAACACTGAAGCTTTCTTT.

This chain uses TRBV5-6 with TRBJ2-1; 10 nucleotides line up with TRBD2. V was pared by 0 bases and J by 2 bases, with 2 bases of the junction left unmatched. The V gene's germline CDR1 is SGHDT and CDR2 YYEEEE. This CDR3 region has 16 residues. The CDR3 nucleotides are TGTGCCAGCAGCTTGGGTAGCGGGGGGACCTACAATGAGCAGTTCTTC. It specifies CASSLGSGGTYNEQFF.

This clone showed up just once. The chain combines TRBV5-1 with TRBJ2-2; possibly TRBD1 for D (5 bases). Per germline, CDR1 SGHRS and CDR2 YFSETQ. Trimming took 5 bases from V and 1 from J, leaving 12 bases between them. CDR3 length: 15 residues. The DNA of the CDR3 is TGCGCCAGCAGTCGACGCACAGGGAACACCGGGGAGCTGTTTTTT. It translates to CASSRRTGNTGELFF.

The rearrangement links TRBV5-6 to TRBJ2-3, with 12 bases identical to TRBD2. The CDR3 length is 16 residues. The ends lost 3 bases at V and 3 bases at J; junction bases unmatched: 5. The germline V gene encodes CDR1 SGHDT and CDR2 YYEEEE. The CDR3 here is CASSSRTSGATDTQYF. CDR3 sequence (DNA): TGTGCCAGCAGCTCCCGGACTAGCGGGGCGACAGATACGCAGTATTTT.

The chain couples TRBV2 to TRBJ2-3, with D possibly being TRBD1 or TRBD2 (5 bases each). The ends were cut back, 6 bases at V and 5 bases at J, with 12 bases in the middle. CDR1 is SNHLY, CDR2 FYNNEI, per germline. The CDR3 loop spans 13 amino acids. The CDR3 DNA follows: TGTGCCAGCAGGGGGGTTTGGGGAGATACGCAGTATTTT. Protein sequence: CASRGVWGDTQYF.

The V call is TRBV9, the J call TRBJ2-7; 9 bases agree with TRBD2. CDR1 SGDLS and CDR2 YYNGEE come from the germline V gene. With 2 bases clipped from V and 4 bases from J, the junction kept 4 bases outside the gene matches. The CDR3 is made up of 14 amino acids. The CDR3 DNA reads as TGTGCCAGCAGCGTGGCTAGCGGGGAATACGAGCAGTACTTC. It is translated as CASSVASGEYEQYF.

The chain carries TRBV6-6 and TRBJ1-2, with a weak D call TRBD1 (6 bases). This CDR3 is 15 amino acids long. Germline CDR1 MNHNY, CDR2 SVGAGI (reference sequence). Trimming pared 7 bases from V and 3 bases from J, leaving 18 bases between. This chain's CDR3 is CASKSPQGNYYGYTF. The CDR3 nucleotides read TGTGCCAGCAAGTCTCCGCAGGGGAACTACTATGGCTACACCTTC.

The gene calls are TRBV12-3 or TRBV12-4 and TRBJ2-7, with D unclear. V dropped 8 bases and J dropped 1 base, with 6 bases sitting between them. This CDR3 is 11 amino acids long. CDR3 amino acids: CASAWSYEQYF. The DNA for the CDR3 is TGTGCCAGCGCATGGTCCTACGAGCAGTACTTC.

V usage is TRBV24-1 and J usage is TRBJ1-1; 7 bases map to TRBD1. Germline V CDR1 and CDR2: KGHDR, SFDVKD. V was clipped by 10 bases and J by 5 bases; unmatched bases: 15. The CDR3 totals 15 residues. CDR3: CATSTGTVGVTEAFF. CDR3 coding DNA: TGTGCCACTTCGACCGGGACAGTTGGGGTAACTGAAGCTTTCTTT.

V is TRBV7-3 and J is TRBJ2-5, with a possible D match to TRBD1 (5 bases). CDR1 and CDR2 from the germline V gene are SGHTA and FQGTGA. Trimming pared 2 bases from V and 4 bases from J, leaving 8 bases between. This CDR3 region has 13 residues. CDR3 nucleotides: TGTGCCAGCAGCTTATGGCAGGGAGAGACCCAGTACTTC. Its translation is CASSLWQGETQYF.

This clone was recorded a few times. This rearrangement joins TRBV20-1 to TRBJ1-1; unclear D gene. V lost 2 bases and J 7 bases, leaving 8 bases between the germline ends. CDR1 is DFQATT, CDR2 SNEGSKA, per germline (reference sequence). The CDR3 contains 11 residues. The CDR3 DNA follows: TGCAGTGCTAGAAAAGACATTGAAGCTTTCTTT. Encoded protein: CSARKDIEAFF.

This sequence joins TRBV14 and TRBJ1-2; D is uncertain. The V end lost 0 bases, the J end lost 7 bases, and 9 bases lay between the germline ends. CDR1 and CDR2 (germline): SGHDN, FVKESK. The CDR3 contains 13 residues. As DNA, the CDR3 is TGTGCCAGCAGCCAAGATTTGGGGAGTGGCTACACCTTC. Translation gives CASSQDLGSGYTF.

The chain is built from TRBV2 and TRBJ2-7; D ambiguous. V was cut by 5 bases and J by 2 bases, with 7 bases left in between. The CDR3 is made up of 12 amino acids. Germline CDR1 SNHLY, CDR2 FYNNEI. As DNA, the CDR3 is TGTGCCAGCAGTAACCTACCCTACGAGCAGTACTTC. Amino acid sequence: CASSNLPYEQYF.

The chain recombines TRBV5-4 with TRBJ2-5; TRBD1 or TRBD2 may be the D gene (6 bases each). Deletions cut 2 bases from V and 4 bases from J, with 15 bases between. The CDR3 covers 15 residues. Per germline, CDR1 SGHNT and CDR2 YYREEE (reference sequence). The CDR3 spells CASSLTQGGGETQYF. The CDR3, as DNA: TGTGCCAGCAGCTTAACACAGGGAGGAGGAGAGACCCAGTACTTC.

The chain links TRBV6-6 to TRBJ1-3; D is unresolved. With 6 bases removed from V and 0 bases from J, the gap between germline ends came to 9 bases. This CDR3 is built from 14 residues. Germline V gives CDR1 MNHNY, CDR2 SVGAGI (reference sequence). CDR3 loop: CASSRISSGNTIYF. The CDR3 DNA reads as TGTGCCAGCAGCAGGATAAGCTCTGGAAACACCATATATTTT.

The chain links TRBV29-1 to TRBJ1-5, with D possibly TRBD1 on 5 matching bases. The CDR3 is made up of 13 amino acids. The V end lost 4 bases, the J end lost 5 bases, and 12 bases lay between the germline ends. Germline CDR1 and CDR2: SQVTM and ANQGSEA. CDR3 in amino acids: CSVVGAGDQPQHF. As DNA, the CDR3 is TGCAGCGTTGTTGGGGCCGGGGATCAGCCCCAGCATTTT.

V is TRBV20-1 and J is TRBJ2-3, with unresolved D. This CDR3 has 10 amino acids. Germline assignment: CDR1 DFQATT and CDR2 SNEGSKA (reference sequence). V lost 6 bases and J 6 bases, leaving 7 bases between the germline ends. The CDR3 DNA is TGCAGTGCCACGGTCGATACGCAGTATTTT. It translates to CSATVDTQYF.

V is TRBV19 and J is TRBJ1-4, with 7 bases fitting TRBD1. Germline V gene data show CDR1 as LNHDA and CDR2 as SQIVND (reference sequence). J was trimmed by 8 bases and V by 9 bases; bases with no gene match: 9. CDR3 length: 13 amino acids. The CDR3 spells CASTGTVLEKLFF. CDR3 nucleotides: TGTGCCAGCACCGGGACAGTCTTAGAAAAACTGTTTTTT.

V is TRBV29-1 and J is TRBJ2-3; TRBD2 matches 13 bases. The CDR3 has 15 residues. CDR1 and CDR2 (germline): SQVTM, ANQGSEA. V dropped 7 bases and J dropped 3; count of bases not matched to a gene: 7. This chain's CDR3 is CSAARLAGGTDTQYF. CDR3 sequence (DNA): TGCAGCGCGGCGAGACTAGCGGGGGGAACAGATACGCAGTATTTT.

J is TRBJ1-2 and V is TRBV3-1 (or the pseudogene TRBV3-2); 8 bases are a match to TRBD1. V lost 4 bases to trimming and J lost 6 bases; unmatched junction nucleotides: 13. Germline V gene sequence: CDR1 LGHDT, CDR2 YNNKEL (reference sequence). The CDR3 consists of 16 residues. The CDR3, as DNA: TGTGCCAGCAGCCCCCGAGCGAGGGACAGGTCTCATGGCTACACCTTC. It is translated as CASSPRARDRSHGYTF.

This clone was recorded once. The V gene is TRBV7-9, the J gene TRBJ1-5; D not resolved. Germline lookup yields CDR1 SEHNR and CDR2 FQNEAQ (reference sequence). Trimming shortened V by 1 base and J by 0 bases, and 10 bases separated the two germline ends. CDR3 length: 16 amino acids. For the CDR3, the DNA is TGTGCCAGCAGCTTAGTAGGAGAATATAGCAATCAGCCCCAGCATTTT. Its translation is CASSLVGEYSNQPQHF.

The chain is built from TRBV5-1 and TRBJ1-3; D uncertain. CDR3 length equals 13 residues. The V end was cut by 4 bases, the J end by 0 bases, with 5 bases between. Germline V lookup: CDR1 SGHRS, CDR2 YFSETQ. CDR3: CASSIPSGNTIYF. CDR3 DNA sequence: TGCGCCAGCAGCATTCCCTCTGGAAACACCATATATTTT.

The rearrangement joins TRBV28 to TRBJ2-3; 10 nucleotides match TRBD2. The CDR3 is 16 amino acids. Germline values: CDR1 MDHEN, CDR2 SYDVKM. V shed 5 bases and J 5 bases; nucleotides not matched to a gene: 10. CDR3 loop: CASSLKSGGAKDTQYF. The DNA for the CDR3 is TGTGCCAGCAGTCTCAAGAGCGGGGGGGCGAAAGATACGCAGTATTTT.

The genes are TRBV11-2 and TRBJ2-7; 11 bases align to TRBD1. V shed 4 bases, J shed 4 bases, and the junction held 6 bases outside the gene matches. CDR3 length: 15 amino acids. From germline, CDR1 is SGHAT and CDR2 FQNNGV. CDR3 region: CASSSPDRGRYEQYF. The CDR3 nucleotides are TGTGCCAGCAGCTCTCCGGACAGGGGGCGTTACGAGCAGTACTTC.